Included here is one T cell receptor beta chain sequence, with context. Per the study methods: Estimates of nucleated cell counts were drawn from the amplification of reference gene primers. The table came from immunoSEQ multiplex PCR; TCRdb's copy has only in-frame clones and leaves some out. The DNA was the basis for D and trimming; V, J and clone size are from that table. Of 100,000 or so clones in the sample, 65% to 90% were seen once. This entry comes from a study of blood T cell repertoires in COVID-19. CDR1 and CDR2 from the germline V gene are GTSNPN and SVGIG (reference sequence). V was shortened by 4 bases and J by 9 bases, with 16 bases between the two germline ends. This CDR3 region has 13 residues.

The sequenced material came from peripheral blood. The rearrangement uses TRBV30 and TRBJ2-1, with D possibly being TRBD1 (5 bases). This TCR derives from a man between 60 and 70 years old with acute or convalescent COVID-19. The chain's CDR3 is CAWTTLRGSEQFF. The DNA of the CDR3 is TGTGCCTGGACCACCTTAAGGGGTTCTGAGCAGTTCTTC.